This T cell receptor beta chain derives from a study of CD8 T cells in ankylosing spondylitis. Whole-study findings and limits: Made up of 7 to 9 highly homologous variants, a TCR beta motif appeared characteristic of ankylosing spondylitis blood. Reportedly, matched ankylosing spondylitis synovial fluid was significantly enriched for disease-linked clones.

The CDR3 extends over 15 amino acids. Germline values: CDR1 SGHRS, CDR2 YFSETQ. J gave up 5 bases and V 0 bases, and 4 bases lay outside the gene matches. This clonotype has more than one count but fewer than ten. Its antigen is as yet unknown. Each CDR3 protein gets one entry after TCRdb re-called the 5' RACE reads with MiXCR. This table holds some 140,000 distinct CDR3 sequences, approximately 10% found once. Sequenced: blood, either unsorted or a sorted T cell fraction (not recorded which). The chain recombines TRBV5-1 with TRBJ2-3; the match to TRBD1 covers 9 bases. This clonotype originated in a female donor with ankylosing spondylitis or in good health (not recorded which). Here the CDR3 reads CASSLEQGAGDTQYF. The CDR3 bases are TGCGCCAGCAGCTTGGAACAGGGGGCCGGAGATACGCAGTATTTT. Complete variable domain (other parts from reference TRBV5-1 and TRBJ2-3): KAGVTQTPRYLIKTRGQQVTLSCSPISGHRSVSWYQQTPGQGLQFLFEYFSETQRNKGNFPGRFSGRQFSNSRSEMNVSTLELGDSALYLCASSLEQGAGDTQYFGPGTRLTVL.